This T cell receptor beta chain was identified in a study of read filtering for tumor transcriptome and immune sequencing. From approximately 400 ng of RNA, a library with molecular barcoded alpha/delta and beta/gamma adaptors was made. TCRdb itself ran the reads through MiXCR, one entry per CDR3 protein. The sample lists 75,000 to 90,000 distinct CDR3 sequences, roughly an eighth occurring once. This clonotype showed up many times. CDR3 length: 14 residues. V was trimmed by 6 bases and J by 3 bases, leaving 14 bases between them. At the time of active disease, bone marrow was collected from every patient.

The chain is built from TRBV12-3 or TRBV12-4 and TRBJ1-1; D is perhaps TRBD1 (5 bases). Sequencing was done on a sample of a population of CD138-negative cells sorted from bone marrow. The clonotype was recovered from a donor aged 40 or over with multiple myeloma. The CDR3 DNA is TGTGCCAGCAGCTCCCAGGGCGGGTACACTGAAGCTTTCTTT. It translates to CASSSQGGYTEAFF.